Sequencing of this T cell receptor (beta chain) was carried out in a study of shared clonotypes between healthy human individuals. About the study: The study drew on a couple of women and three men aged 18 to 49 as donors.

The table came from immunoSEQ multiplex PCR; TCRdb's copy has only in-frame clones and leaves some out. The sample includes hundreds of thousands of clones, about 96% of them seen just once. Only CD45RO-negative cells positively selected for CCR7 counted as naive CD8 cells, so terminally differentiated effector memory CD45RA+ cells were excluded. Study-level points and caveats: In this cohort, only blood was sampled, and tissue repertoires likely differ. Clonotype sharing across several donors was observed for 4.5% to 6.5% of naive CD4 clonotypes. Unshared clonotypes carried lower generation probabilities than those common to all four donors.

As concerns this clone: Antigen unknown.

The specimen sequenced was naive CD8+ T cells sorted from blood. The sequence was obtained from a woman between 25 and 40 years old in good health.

The CDR3 region has the DNA TGTGCCAGCAGTCCGGGACAGGGGAGTGGGGCCAACGTCCTGACTTTC. This gives the protein CASSPGQGSGANVLTF. The chain links TRBV28 to TRBJ2-6; 10 bases map to TRBD1. The CDR3 is made up of 16 amino acids. Germline V CDR1 and CDR2: MDHEN, SYDVKM. V was pared by 5 bases and J by 3 bases, with 4 bases of the junction left unmatched.